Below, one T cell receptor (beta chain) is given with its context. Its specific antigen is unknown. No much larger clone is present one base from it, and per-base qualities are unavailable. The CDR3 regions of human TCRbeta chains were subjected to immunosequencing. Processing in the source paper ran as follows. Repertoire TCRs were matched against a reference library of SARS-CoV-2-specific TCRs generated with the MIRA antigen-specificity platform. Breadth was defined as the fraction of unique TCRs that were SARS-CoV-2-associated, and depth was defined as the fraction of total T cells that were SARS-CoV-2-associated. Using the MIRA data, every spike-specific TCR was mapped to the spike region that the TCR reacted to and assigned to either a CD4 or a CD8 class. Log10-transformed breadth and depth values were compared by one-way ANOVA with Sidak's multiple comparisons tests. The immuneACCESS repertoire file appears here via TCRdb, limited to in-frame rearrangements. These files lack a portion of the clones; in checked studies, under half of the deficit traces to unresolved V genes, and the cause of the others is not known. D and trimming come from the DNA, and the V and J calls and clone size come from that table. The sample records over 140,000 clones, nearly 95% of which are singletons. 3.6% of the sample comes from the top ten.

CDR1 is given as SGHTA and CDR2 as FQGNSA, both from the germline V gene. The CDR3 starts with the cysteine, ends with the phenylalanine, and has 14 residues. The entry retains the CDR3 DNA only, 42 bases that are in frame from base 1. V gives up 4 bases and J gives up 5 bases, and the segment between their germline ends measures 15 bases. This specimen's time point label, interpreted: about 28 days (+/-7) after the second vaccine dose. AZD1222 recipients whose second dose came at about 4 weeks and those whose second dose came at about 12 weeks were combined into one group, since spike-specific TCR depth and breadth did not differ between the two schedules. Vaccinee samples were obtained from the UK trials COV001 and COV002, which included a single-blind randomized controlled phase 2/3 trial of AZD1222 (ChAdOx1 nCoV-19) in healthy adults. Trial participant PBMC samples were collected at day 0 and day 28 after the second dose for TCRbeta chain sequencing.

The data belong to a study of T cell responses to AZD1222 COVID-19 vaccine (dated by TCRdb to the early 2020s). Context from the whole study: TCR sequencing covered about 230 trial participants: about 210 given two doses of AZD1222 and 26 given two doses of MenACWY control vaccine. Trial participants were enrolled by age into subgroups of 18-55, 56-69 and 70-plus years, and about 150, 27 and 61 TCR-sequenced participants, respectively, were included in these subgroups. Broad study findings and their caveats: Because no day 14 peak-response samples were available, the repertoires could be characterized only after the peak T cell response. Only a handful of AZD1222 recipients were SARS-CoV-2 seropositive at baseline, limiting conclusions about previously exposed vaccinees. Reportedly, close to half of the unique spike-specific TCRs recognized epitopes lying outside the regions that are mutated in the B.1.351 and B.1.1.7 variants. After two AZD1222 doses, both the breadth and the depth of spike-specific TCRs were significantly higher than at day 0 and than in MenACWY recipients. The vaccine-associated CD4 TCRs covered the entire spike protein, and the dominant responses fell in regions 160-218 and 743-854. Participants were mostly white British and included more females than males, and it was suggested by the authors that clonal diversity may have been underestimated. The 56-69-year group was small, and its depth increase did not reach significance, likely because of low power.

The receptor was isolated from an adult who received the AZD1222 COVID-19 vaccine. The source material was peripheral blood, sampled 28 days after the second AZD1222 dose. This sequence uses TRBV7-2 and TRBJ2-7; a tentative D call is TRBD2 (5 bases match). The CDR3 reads CASSSRAGGDEQYF. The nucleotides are TGTGCCAGCAGCTCCCGTGCGGGTGGGGACGAGCAGTACTTC.